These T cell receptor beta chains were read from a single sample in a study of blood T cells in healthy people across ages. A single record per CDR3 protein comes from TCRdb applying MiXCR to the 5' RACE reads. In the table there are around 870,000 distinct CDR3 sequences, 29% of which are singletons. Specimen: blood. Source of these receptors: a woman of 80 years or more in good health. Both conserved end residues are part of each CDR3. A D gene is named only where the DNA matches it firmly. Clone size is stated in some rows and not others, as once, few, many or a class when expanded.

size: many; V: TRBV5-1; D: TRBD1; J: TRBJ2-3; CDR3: CASNSQGFTDTQYF; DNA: TGCGCCAGCAACTCACAGGGGTTCACAGATACGCAGTATTTT
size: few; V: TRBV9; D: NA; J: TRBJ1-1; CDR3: CASSEGAEAFF; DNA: TGTGCCAGCAGCGAAGGGGCTGAAGCTTTCTTT
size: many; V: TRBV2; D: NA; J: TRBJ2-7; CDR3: CASSESNGSYEQYF; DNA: TGTGCCAGCAGTGAGTCAAACGGCAGCTACGAGCAGTACTTC
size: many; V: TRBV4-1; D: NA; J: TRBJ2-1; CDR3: CASRRTSSSYNEQFF; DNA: TGCGCCAGCAGGCGGACATCGAGCTCCTACAATGAGCAGTTCTTC
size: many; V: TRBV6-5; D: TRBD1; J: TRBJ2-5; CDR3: CASNRQGGKTQYF; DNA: TGTGCCAGCAATCGACAGGGGGGGAAGACCCAGTACTTC
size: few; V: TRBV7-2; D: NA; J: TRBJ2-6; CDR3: CASSLVGGRSGANVRTF; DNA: TGTGCCAGCAGCCTCGTGGGGGGCCGCTCTGGGGCCAACGTCCGGACTTTC
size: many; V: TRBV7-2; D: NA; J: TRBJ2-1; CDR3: CASSLDHNEQFF; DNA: TGTGCCAGCAGCTTAGACCATAATGAGCAGTTCTTC
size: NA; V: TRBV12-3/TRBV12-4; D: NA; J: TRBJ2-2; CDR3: CASSLRGVGVQGTPRELFF; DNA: TGTGCCAGCAGTTTGAGGGGGGTCGGTGTCCAGGGCACACCGAGGGAGCTGTTTTTT
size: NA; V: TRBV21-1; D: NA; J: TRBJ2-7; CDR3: CASSKSFTPVDEQYF; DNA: TGTGCCAGCAGCAAAAGCTTCACCCCGGTCGACGAGCAGTACTTC
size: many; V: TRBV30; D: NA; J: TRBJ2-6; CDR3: CAWRYSGANVLTF; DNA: TGTGCCTGGAGATACTCTGGGGCCAACGTCCTGACTTTC
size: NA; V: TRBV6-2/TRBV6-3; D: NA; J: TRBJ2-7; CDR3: CASSYSQRVHYEQYF; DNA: TGTGCCAGCAGTTACAGCCAGCGGGTACACTACGAGCAGTACTTC
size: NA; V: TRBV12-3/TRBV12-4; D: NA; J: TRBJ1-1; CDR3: CASRPSTGIYTEAFF; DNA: TGTGCCAGCAGACCTTCCACAGGAATCTACACTGAAGCTTTCTTT
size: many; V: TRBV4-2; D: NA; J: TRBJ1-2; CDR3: CASSQDPDPSRNYGYTF; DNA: TGTGCCAGCAGCCAAGATCCGGACCCAAGTCGCAACTATGGCTACACCTTC
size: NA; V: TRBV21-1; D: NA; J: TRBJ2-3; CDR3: CASRLQGLEDTQYF; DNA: TGTGCCAGCAGACTTCAGGGACTTGAAGATACGCAGTATTTT
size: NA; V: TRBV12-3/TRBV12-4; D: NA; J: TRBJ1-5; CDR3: CASSNSGGVRQPQHF; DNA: TGTGCCAGCAGTAATAGTGGGGGGGTCCGGCAGCCCCAGCATTTT
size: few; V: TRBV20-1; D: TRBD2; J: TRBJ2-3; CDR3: CSAITSGPTSDTQYF; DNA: TGCAGTGCTATAACTAGCGGGCCGACCTCAGATACGCAGTATTTT
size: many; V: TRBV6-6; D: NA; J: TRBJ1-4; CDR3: CASRKRRDNNEKLFF; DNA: TGTGCCAGCAGAAAACGCAGGGACAATAATGAAAAACTGTTTTTT
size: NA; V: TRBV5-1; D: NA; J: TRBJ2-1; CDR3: CASSLAPGQHEQFF; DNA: TGCGCCAGCAGCTTGGCCCCGGGTCAGCATGAGCAGTTCTTC
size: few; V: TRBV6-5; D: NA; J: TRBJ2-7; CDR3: CASSYRTGSDEQYF; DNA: TGTGCCAGCAGCTACCGGACGGGCAGCGACGAGCAGTACTTC
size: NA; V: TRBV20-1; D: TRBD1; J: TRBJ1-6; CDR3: CSARDEGGVTSPPHVLHF; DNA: TGCAGTGCTAGAGATGAAGGGGGCGTCACTTCTCCCCCCCATGTCCTCCACTTT
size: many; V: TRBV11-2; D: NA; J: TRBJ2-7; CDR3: CASSSRPGEMGEQYF; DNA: TGTGCCAGCAGCTCTCGGCCAGGGGAGATGGGTGAGCAGTACTTC
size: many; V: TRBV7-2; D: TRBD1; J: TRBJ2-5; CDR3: CASSYFLGPGGETQYF; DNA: TGTGCCAGCAGCTATTTCCTGGGCCCAGGGGGAGAGACCCAGTACTTC
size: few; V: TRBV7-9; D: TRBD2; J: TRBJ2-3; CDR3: CASSIGGGGSDTQYF; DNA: TGTGCCAGCAGCATTGGGGGGGGAGGCTCAGATACGCAGTATTTT
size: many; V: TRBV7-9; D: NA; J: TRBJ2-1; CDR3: CASSFGAGLSYNEQFF; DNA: TGTGCCAGCAGCTTCGGGGCGGGACTGAGCTACAATGAGCAGTTCTTC
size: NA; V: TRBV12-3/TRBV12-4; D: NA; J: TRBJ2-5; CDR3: CASSLGTRTETQYF; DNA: TGTGCCAGCAGTTTAGGCACCCGGACAGAGACCCAGTACTTC
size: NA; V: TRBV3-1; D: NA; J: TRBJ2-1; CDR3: CASSLGHQETQFF; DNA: TGTGCCAGCAGCCTTGGCCACCAAGAGACCCAGTTCTTC
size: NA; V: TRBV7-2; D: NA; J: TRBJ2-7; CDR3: CASSLPPTYEQYF; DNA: TGTGCCAGCAGCTTACCACCCACGTACGAGCAGTACTTC
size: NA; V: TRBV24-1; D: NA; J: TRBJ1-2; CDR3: CATSDSKGSNYGYTF; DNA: TGTGCCACCAGTGACTCCAAAGGATCTAACTATGGCTACACCTTC
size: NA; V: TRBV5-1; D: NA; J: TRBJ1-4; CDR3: CASSFQGGANEKLFF; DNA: TGCGCCAGCAGTTTCCAGGGTGGCGCTAATGAAAAACTGTTTTTT
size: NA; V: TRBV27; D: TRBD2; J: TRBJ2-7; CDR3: CASSLSGGRMNEQYF; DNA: TGTGCCAGCAGTTTAAGCGGGGGGAGGATGAACGAGCAGTACTTC
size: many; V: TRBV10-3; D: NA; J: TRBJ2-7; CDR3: CAISESPGAYEQYF; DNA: TGTGCCATCAGTGAGTCGCCAGGGGCGTACGAGCAGTACTTC
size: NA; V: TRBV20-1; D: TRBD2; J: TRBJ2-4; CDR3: CIPGGQGKNIQYF; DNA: TGCATCCCGGGGGGGCAGGGCAAAAACATTCAGTACTTC
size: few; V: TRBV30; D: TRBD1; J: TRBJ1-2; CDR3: CAQAGQWDGYTF; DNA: TGTGCTCAGGCGGGACAGTGGGATGGCTACACCTTC
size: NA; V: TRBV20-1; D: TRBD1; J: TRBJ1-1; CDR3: CSVRSHRGGTEAFF; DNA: TGCAGTGTGCGATCTCACAGGGGAGGCACTGAAGCTTTCTTT
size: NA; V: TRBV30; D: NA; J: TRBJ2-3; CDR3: CAWHRGNTDTQYF; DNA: TGTGCCTGGCACAGAGGGAATACAGATACGCAGTATTTT
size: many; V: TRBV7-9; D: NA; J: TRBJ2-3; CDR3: CASRNPSGGISTDTQYF; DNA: TGTGCCAGCAGGAACCCATCAGGGGGGATCAGCACAGATACGCAGTATTTT
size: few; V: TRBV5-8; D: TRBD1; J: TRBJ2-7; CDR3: CASSFRGIGEQYF; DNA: TGTGCCAGCAGCTTCAGGGGGATCGGCGAGCAGTACTTC
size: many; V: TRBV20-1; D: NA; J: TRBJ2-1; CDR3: CSARDRRAGSNEQFF; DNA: TGCAGTGCTAGAGATCGAAGGGCAGGAAGCAATGAGCAGTTCTTC
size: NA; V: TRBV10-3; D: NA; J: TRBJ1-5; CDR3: CAISAGKGDQPQHF; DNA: TGTGCCATCAGTGCGGGGAAGGGGGATCAGCCCCAGCATTTT
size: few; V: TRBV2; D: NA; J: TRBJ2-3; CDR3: CASITSPTRASTDTQYF; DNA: TGTGCCAGCATCACTAGCCCCACTCGTGCTAGCACAGATACGCAGTATTTT
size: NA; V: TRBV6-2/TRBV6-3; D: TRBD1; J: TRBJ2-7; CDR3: CVSRLRDRVYEQYF; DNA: TGTGTCAGCAGACTCCGGGACAGGGTCTACGAGCAGTACTTC
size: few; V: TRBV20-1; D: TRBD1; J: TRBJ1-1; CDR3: CSARGPGTVGTEAFF; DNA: TGCAGTGCTAGAGGCCCCGGGACAGTTGGCACTGAAGCTTTCTTT
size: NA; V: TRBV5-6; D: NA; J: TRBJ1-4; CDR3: CASSLPGQGNEKLFF; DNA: TGTGCCAGCAGCTTGCCGGGGCAGGGTAATGAAAAACTGTTTTTT
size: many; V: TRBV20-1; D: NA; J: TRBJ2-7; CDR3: CSARDPGRSSYEQYF; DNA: TGCAGTGCTAGAGATCCGGGCCGGAGCTCCTACGAGCAGTACTTC
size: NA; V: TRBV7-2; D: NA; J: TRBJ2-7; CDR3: CASSLDEGSAYEQYF; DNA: TGTGCCAGCAGCTTAGATGAAGGGTCCGCCTACGAGCAGTACTTC
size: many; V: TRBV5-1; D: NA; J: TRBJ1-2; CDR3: CASSVLPNYGYTF; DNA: TGCGCCAGCTCGGTACTTCCTAACTATGGCTACACCTTC
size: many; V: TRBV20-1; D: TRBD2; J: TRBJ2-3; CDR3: CSAREEGGGLAGGTDTQYF; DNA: TGCAGTGCTAGAGAGGAAGGCGGGGGACTAGCGGGGGGCACAGATACGCAGTATTTT
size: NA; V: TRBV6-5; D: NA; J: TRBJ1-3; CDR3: CASSYFGSGNTIYF; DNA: TGTGCCAGCAGTTACTTCGGTTCTGGAAACACCATATATTTT
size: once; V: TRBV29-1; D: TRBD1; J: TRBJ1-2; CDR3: CSVDATGGSGYTF; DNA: TGCAGCGTTGATGCGACAGGGGGAAGCGGCTACACCTTC
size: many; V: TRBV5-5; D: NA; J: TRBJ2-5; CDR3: CASSFLFGRSQETQYF; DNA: TGTGCCAGCAGCTTTCTCTTCGGACGATCCCAAGAGACCCAGTACTTC
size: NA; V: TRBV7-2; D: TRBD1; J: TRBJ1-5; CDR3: CASSPTTGVKQPQHF; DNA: TGTGCCAGCAGCCCTACGACAGGGGTAAAGCAGCCCCAGCATTTT
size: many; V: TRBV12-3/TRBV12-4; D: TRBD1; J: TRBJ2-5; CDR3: CASNGQGTETQYF; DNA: TGTGCCAGCAACGGACAGGGAACGGAGACCCAGTACTTC
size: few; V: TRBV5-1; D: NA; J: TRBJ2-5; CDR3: CASSRALRGGQETQYF; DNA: TGCGCCAGCAGCCGCGCTCTCAGGGGGGGCCAAGAGACCCAGTACTTC
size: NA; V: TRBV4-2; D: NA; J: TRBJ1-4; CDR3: CASSEKVSSTATNEKLFF; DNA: TGTGCCAGCAGCGAAAAGGTTTCGAGTACAGCGACTAATGAAAAACTGTTTTTT
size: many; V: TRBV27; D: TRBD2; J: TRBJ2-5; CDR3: CASSRRRTSGGFDGFQETQYF; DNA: TGTGCCAGCAGCCGCCGACGGACTAGCGGGGGCTTCGATGGATTTCAGGAGACCCAGTACTTC
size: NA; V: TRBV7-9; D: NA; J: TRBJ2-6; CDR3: CASSARQKTYGANVLTF; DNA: TGTGCCAGCAGCGCCCGACAGAAAACCTATGGGGCCAACGTCCTGACTTTC
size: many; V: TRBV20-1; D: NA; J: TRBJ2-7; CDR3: CSATQGYEQYF; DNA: TGCAGTGCTACGCAGGGATACGAGCAGTACTTC
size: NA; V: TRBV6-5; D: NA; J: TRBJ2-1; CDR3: CASRRALLIYNEQFF; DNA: TGTGCCAGCCGGAGGGCTCTCCTTATCTACAATGAGCAGTTCTTC
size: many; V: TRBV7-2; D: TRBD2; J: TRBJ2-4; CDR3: CASSGSSGGQNIQYF; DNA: TGTGCCAGCAGCGGGAGCAGCGGGGGGCAAAACATTCAGTACTTC
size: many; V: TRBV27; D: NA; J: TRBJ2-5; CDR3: CASSFFSQGRETQYF; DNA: TGTGCCAGCAGTTTTTTTAGTCAGGGGAGGGAGACCCAGTACTTC